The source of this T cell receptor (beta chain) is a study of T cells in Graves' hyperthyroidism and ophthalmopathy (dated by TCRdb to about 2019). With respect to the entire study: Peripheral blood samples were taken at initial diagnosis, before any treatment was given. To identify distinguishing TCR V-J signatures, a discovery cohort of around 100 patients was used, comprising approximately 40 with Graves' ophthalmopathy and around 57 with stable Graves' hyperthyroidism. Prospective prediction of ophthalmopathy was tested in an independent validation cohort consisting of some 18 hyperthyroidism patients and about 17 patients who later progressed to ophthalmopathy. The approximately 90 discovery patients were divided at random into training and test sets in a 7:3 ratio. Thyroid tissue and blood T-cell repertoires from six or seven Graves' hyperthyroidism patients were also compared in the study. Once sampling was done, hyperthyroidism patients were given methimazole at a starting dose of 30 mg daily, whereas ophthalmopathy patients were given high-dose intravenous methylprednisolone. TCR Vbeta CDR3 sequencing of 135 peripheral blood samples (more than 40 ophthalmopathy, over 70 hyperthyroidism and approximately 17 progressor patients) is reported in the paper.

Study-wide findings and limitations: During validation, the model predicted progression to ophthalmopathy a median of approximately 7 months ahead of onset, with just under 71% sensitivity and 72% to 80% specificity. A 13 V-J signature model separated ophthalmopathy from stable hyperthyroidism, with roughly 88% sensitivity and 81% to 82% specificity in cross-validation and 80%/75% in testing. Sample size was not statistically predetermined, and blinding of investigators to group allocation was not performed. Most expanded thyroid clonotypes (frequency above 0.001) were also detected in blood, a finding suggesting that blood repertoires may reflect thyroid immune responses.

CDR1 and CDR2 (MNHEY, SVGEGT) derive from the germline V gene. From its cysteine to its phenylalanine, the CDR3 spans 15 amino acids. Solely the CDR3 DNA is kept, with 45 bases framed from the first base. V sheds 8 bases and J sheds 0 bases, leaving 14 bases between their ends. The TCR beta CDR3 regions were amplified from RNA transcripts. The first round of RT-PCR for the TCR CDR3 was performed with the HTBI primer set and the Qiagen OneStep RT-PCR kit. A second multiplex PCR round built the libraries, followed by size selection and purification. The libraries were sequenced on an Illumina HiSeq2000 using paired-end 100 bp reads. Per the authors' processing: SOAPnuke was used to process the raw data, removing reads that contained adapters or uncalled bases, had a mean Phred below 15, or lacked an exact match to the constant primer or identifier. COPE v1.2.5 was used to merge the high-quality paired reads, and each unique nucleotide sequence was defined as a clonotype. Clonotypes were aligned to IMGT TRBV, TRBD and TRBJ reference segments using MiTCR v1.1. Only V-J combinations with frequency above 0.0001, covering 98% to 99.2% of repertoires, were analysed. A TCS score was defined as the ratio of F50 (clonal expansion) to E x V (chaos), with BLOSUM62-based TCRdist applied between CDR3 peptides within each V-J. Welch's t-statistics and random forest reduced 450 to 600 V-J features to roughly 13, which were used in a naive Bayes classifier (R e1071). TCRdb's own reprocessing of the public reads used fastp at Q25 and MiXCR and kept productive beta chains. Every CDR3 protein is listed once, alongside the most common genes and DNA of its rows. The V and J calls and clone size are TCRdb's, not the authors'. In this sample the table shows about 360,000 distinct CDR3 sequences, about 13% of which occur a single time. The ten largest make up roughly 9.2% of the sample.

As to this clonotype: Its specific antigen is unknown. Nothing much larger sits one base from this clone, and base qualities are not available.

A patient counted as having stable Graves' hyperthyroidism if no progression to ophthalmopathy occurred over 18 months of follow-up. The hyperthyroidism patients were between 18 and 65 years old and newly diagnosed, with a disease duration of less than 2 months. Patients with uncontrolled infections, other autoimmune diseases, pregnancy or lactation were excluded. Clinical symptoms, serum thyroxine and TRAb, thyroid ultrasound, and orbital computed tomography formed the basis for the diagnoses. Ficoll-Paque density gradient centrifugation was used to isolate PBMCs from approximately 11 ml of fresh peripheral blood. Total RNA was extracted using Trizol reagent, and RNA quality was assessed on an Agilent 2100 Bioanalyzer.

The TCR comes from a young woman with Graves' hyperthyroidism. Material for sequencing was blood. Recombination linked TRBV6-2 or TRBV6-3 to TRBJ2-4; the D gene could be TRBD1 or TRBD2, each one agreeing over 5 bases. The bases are TGTGCCAGCCTGAGACGGGACCGAGCCAAAAACATTCAGTACTTC. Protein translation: CASLRRDRAKNIQYF.